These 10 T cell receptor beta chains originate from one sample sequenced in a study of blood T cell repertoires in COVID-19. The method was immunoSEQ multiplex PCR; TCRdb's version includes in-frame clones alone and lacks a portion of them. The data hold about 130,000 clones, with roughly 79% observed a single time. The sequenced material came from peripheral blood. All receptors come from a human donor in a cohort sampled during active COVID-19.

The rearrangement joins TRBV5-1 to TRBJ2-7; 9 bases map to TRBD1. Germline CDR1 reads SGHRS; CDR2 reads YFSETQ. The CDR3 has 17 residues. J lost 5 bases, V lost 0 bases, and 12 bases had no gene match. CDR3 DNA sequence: TGCGCCAGCAGCTTGGAGTCTCGGGACAGGGACGTCAACGAGCAGTACTTC. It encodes CASSLESRDRDVNEQYF.

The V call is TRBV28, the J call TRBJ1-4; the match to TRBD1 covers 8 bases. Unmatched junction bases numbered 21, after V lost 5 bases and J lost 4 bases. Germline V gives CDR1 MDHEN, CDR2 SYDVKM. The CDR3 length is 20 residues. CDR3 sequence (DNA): TGTGCCAGCAGTCCCCGAGGGGTGGACAGAACAGGGGGATATAATGAAAAACTGTTTTTT. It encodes CASSPRGVDRTGGYNEKLFF.

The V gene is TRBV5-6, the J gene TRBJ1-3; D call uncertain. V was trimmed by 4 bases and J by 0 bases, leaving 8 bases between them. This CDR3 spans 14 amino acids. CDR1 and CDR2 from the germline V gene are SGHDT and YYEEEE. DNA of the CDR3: TGTGCCAGCAGCCTAGAAGACTCTGGAAACACCATATATTTT. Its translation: CASSLEDSGNTIYF.

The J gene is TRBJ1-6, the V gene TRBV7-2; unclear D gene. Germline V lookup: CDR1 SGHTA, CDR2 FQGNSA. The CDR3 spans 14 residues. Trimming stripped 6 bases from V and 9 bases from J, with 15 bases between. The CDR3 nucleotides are TGTGCCAGCAGACTCGCTCACAGCGGTTCACCCCTCCACTTT. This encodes CASRLAHSGSPLHF.

The CDR3 is CASSVVAGGRYNEQFF. In nucleotides, the CDR3 is TGTGCCAGCAGCGTCGTAGCGGGGGGGCGTTACAATGAGCAGTTCTTC. The chain couples TRBV9 to TRBJ2-1; 11 bases agree with TRBD2. V gave up 2 bases and J gave up 4 bases; unmatched junction bases: 5. Germline V lookup: CDR1 SGDLS, CDR2 YYNGEE. The CDR3 is 16 residues long. Drawing the rest from reference TRBV9 and TRBJ2-1, the complete variable domain is DSGVTQTPKHLITATGQRVTLRCSPRSGDLSVYWYQQSLDQGLQFLIQYYNGEERAKGNILERFSAQQFPDLHSELNLSSLELGDSALYFCASSVVAGGRYNEQFFGPGTRLTVL.

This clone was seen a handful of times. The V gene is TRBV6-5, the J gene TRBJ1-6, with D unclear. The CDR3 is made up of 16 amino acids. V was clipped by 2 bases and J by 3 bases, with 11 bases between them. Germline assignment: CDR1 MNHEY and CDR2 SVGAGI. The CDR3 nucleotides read TGTGCCAGCAGTTACGGAGGCTTCGACTATAATTCACCCCTCCACTTT. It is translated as CASSYGGFDYNSPLHF.

DNA of the CDR3: TGTGCCATCAGTGAGTCGAACGGTTTAGCCAAAAACATTCAGTACTTC. Encoded protein: CAISESNGLAKNIQYF. The chain joins TRBV10-3 to TRBJ2-4; D unresolved. V lost 0 bases and J 0 bases, leaving 9 bases between the germline ends. Germline values: CDR1 ENHRY, CDR2 SYGVKD. The CDR3 covers 16 residues.

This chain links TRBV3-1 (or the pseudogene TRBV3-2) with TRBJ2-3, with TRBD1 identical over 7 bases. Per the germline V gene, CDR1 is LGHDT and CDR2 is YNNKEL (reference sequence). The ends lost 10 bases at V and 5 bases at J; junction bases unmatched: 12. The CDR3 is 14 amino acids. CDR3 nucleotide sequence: TGTGCCACCACTCGGGGACAGCCTGGAGATACGCAGTATTTT. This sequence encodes CATTRGQPGDTQYF.

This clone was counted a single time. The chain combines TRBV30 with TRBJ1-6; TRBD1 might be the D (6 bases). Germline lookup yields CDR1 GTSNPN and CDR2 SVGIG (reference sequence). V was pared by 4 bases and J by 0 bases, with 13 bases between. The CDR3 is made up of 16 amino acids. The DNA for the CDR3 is TGTGCCTGGACGATACAGGGCTACTCCTATAATTCACCCCTCCACTTT. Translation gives CAWTIQGYSYNSPLHF.

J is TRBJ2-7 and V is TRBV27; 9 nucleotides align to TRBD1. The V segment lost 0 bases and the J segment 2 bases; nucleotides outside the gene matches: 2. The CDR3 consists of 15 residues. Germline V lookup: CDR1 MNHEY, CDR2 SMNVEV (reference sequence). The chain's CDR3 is CASSLSGQGAYEQYF. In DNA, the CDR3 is TGTGCCAGCAGTTTATCGGGACAGGGTGCCTACGAGCAGTACTTC.